This is a list of T cell receptor beta chains from one sample in a study of blood T cell repertoires in COVID-19. This table comes from immunoSEQ multiplex PCR, and its TCRdb copy is limited to in-frame clones, with some not included. The sample lists about 80,000 clones, 60% to 80% occurring once. Specimen: peripheral blood. These receptors were obtained from a man aged 70 or older with active or convalescent COVID-19. Both conserved end residues are part of each CDR3. The D gene is left open where the match is weak. Size is stated for part of the rows, as once, few or many counts, or as a class when the clone is expanded.

cdr3_length	clone_size	j_call	v_call	d_call	cdr3_aa	cdr3_nt
17	few	TRBJ2-1	TRBV7-8	TRBD2	CASSLAWTSGGYNEQFF	TGTGCCAGCAGCTTAGCTTGGACTAGCGGGGGTTACAATGAGCAGTTCTTC
11	.	TRBJ1-1	TRBV20-1	.	CSAERRTEAFF	TGCAGTGCGGAGAGGAGAACTGAAGCTTTCTTT
14	.	TRBJ2-7	TRBV5-5	TRBD2	CASTLGTSGYEQYF	TGTGCCAGCACCCTTGGGACTAGCGGCTACGAGCAGTACTTC
12	once	TRBJ1-2	TRBV6-5	.	CASTPRNYGYTF	TGTGCCAGCACCCCGCGAAACTATGGCTACACCTTC
13	.	TRBJ1-2	TRBV29-1	TRBD1	CSVAQGANYGYTF	TGCAGCGTTGCCCAGGGGGCGAACTATGGCTACACCTTC
16	.	TRBJ2-7	TRBV28	.	CASSFVGRQGYYEQYF	TGTGCCAGCAGTTTCGTCGGAAGGCAGGGTTATTACGAGCAGTACTTC
15	few	TRBJ1-4	TRBV9	TRBD1	CASSVDRGLHEKLFF	TGTGCCAGCAGCGTAGACAGGGGGCTACATGAAAAACTGTTTTTT
13	.	TRBJ1-1	TRBV29-1	TRBD1	CSVDRGHGTEAFF	TGCAGCGTTGACAGGGGGCACGGCACTGAAGCTTTCTTT
12	.	TRBJ2-3	TRBV6-5	.	CASSLTTGTQYF	TGTGCCAGCAGTCTCACTACGGGTACGCAGTATTTT
12	.	TRBJ1-6	TRBV30	.	CAWSVLAGTLHF	TGTGCCTGGAGTGTACTCGCGGGTACCCTCCACTTT
14	.	TRBJ2-3	TRBV5-4	.	CASSRNRDADTQYF	TGTGCCAGCAGCAGAAACAGGGATGCAGATACGCAGTATTTT
18	.	TRBJ2-5	TRBV6-6	TRBD1	CASSPRQGAALGQETQYF	TGTGCCAGCAGTCCAAGACAGGGGGCAGCCTTGGGACAAGAGACCCAGTACTTC
16	.	TRBJ1-6	TRBV27	.	CASARSFTLVLSPLHF	TGTGCCAGCGCCCGCAGCTTTACCTTAGTACTATCACCCCTCCACTTT
14	once	TRBJ1-3	TRBV6-5	TRBD1	CASSQGDTGNTIYF	TGTGCCAGCAGCCAGGGGGATACTGGAAACACCATATATTTT
15	.	TRBJ1-5	TRBV6-5	.	CATRGHLDSNQPQHF	TGTGCCACTCGGGGACATCTTGATAGCAATCAGCCCCAGCATTTT
15	.	TRBJ2-5	TRBV7-9	TRBD1	CASWSGDRAKETQYF	TGTGCGAGTTGGAGCGGGGACAGGGCAAAAGAGACCCAGTACTTC
13	once	TRBJ2-6	TRBV29-1	.	CSVGASGANVLTF	TGCAGCGTGGGGGCCTCTGGGGCCAACGTCCTGACTTTC
14	few	TRBJ1-5	TRBV28	TRBD1	CASLTGSVPLPQHF	TGTGCCAGCTTGACAGGGTCGGTTCCTCTGCCCCAGCATTTT
13	.	TRBJ1-2	TRBV10-3	.	CAISETDIYGYTF	TGTGCCATCAGTGAGACAGACATCTATGGCTACACCTTC
11	.	TRBJ1-2	TRBV7-9	.	CAIPTGYGYTF	TGTGCCATCCCAACGGGCTATGGCTACACCTTC
14	.	TRBJ1-6	TRBV6-1	.	CASSEAHRGSPLHF	TGTGCCAGCAGTGAAGCACATCGAGGTTCACCCCTCCACTTT
11	.	TRBJ2-1	TRBV5-6	.	CASSLGGLEFF	TGTGCCAGCAGCTTGGGGGGGCTGGAGTTCTTC
13	.	TRBJ2-3	TRBV2	.	CAGSFAEGDTQYF	TGTGCCGGCTCTTTTGCGGAGGGAGATACGCAGTATTTT
11	.	TRBJ2-7	TRBV20-1	.	CSARREDEQYF	TGCAGTGCGAGGAGGGAGGACGAGCAGTACTTC
14	.	TRBJ1-6	TRBV7-3	TRBD1	CASRSGTGDSPLHF	TGTGCCAGCAGGTCCGGGACAGGGGACTCACCCCTCCACTTT
15	.	TRBJ2-1	TRBV7-2	.	CASKPGSRLYNEQFF	TGTGCCAGCAAACCAGGCAGCCGATTGTACAATGAGCAGTTCTTC
14	.	TRBJ2-3	TRBV6-5	TRBD2	CASEVAGSTDTQYF	TGTGCCAGCGAGGTAGCGGGGAGCACAGATACGCAGTATTTT
15	few	TRBJ1-5	TRBV3-1/TRBV3-2	.	CASSHPGRPSRAQHF	TGTGCCAGCAGCCATCCGGGCCGCCCTTCGAGGGCCCAGCATTTT
17	many	TRBJ2-2	TRBV11-3	.	CASSLPPRFSNTGELFF	TGTGCCAGCAGCTTACCCCCGCGTTTCTCGAACACCGGGGAGCTGTTTTTT
15	.	TRBJ2-1	TRBV7-9	.	CASSPSTTRINEQFF	TGTGCCAGCAGCCCTAGCACGACTAGAATCAATGAGCAGTTCTTC
15	.	TRBJ2-2	TRBV7-2	.	CASSLRSEFGGELFF	TGTGCCAGCAGCTTAAGATCCGAATTCGGCGGGGAGCTGTTTTTT
15	.	TRBJ2-3	TRBV10-2	.	CASSERSGESDTQYF	TGCGCCAGCAGTGAGCGGAGCGGAGAGTCAGATACGCAGTATTTT
11	.	TRBJ1-1	TRBV29-1	.	CSVDRGREAFF	TGCAGCGTTGACAGAGGGCGTGAAGCTTTCTTT
14	once	TRBJ2-5	TRBV10-1	.	CASKPYRVEETQYF	TGCGCCAGCAAGCCCTACAGGGTAGAAGAGACCCAGTACTTC
13	once	TRBJ1-1	TRBV28	.	CASRPGLDTEAFF	TGTGCCAGCAGACCAGGGTTGGACACTGAAGCTTTCTTT
16	.	TRBJ2-6	TRBV2	TRBD1	CASSAQTGSGANVLTF	TGTGCCAGCAGCGCACAGACAGGGTCTGGGGCCAACGTCCTGACTTTC
14	.	TRBJ1-4	TRBV28	TRBD1	CASSDGTANEKLFF	TGTGCCAGCAGTGACGGGACAGCTAATGAAAAACTGTTTTTT
16	few	TRBJ2-7	TRBV19	.	CASSISDVASRAEQYF	TGTGCCAGTAGTATATCTGATGTGGCTAGTAGAGCCGAGCAGTACTTC
13	.	TRBJ2-7	TRBV6-1	.	CASSSRQGMEQYF	TGTGCCAGCAGTTCCCGCCAGGGAATGGAGCAGTACTTC
10	few	TRBJ2-3	TRBV2	.	CASRLGAQYF	TGTGCCAGCAGGCTAGGGGCGCAGTATTTT
11	.	TRBJ2-7	TRBV7-2	.	CASSTRLEQYF	TGTGCCAGCAGCACTCGACTCGAGCAGTACTTC
15	.	TRBJ1-6	TRBV7-6	TRBD1	CASSQSRDRASPLHF	TGTGCCAGCAGCCAATCCCGGGACAGGGCTTCACCCCTCCACTTT
17	.	TRBJ2-7	TRBV5-1	TRBD1	CASSPNGQGALLGEQYF	TGCGCCAGCAGCCCAAATGGACAGGGCGCCCTCTTAGGCGAGCAGTACTTC
14	.	TRBJ2-7	TRBV28	.	CASSLLRRRGEQYF	TGTGCCAGCAGTCTCTTAAGGAGGAGAGGCGAGCAGTACTTC
14	.	TRBJ2-1	TRBV6-5	TRBD1	CASRWTGAYNEQFF	TGTGCCAGCAGATGGACAGGGGCCTACAATGAGCAGTTCTTC
16	.	TRBJ1-1	TRBV19	.	CASSTLAGRHLSEAFF	TGTGCCAGTAGTACCTTGGCAGGGCGGCATTTATCTGAAGCTTTCTTT